These 5 T cell receptor beta chains share one sample of origin, sequenced in a study of Graves' ophthalmopathy and Graves' hyperthyroidism. CDR3 regions of TCR beta were amplified from RNA transcripts. In the first round, RT-PCR was carried out with HTBI primers, and a multiplex PCR formed the second round. TCRdb reprocessed the multiplex PCR reads with MiXCR, giving one entry per CDR3 protein. This table holds 650,000 to 800,000 distinct CDR3 sequences, about two fifths found once. The sequenced sample was peripheral blood. The receptors were sampled from an adult man with Graves' ophthalmopathy.

This chain's CDR3 is CASSLGGLFF. CDR3 bases: TGTGCCAGCAGCTTAGGGGGTCTGTTTTTT. The V gene is TRBV11-2, the J gene TRBJ2-2; D call uncertain. From germline, CDR1 is SGHAT and CDR2 FQNNGV. The CDR3 runs 10 residues. V lost 1 base, J lost 14 bases, and 5 bases lay in between.

A remark on this clonotype: Since a much larger clone is just one base distant, this may be a read error. The V gene is TRBV4-1, the J gene TRBJ1-5, with TRBD1 matching 9 bases. The CDR3 covers 13 residues. CDR1 and CDR2 from the germline V gene are MGHRA and YSYEKL. For the CDR3, the DNA is TGTGCCAGCACCGACAGGGGGAATCAGCCCCAGCATTTT. Translation: CASTDRGNQPQHF.

This clonotype was detected ten times or more. The J gene is TRBJ1-1, the V gene TRBV9, with D unclear. The CDR3 is made up of 13 amino acids. CDR1 is SGDLS and CDR2 is YYNGEE in the germline V gene. Trimming took 7 bases from V and 1 from J, leaving 11 bases between them. The CDR3 sequence: CASAVGGNTEAFF. CDR3 DNA: TGTGCCAGCGCCGTTGGCGGGAACACTGAAGCTTTCTTT.

Of note for this clonotype: Possible read error: a much larger clone is one base away. The chain uses TRBV6-6 and TRBJ1-5; D uncertain. This CDR3 spans 11 amino acids. Germline loops: CDR1 MNHNY, CDR2 SVGAGI (reference sequence). The CDR3 coding sequence is TGTGCCAGCAGTTGGGGTCAGCCCAAGCATTTT. Protein sequence: CASSWGQPKHF.

As concerns this clonotype: A read error is likely, as this CDR3 ends without the conserved phenylalanine or tryptophan. The limits of the CDR3 on the DNA are not certain, so only TCRdb's listed CDR3 is given. The rearrangement joins TRBV7-2 to TRBJ1-5; TRBD1 was called by the table and not checked on the DNA. The CDR3 spans 9 amino acids, including both terminal residues. From germline, CDR1 is SGHTA and CDR2 FQGNSA. The CDR3 here is CASSGRGVV.